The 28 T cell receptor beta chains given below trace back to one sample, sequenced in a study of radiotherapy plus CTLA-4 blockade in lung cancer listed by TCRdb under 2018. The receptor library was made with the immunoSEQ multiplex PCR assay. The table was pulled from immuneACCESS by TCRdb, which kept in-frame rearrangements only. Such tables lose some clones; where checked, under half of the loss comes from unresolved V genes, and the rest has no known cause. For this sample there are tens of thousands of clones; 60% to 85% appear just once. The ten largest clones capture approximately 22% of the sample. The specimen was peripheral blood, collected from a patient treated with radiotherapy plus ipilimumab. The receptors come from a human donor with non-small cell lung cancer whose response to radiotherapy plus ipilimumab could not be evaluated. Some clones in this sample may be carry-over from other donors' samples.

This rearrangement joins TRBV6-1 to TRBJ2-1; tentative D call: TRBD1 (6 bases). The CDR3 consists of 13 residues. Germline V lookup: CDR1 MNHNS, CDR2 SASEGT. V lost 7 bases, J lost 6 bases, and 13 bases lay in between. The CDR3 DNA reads TGTGCCAGCATCGGACAGACCACCAATGAGCAGTTCTTC. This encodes CASIGQTTNEQFF.

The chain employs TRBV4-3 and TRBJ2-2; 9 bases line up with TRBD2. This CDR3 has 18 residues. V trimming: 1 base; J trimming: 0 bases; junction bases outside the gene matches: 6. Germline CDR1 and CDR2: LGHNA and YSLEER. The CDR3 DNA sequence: TGCGCCAGCAGCCAAGCCCTAGCGGGACTGACGAACACCGGGGAGCTGTTTTTT. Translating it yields CASSQALAGLTNTGELFF.

CDR3 region: CASSLAGGGDYEQYF. In DNA form, the CDR3 reads TGCGCCAGCAGCTTGGCCGGAGGGGGGGACTACGAGCAGTACTTC. The gene calls are TRBV5-1 and TRBJ2-7, with D tentatively TRBD2 (7 bases). Germline V gene data show CDR1 as SGHRS and CDR2 as YFSETQ. The CDR3 is 15 amino acids. With 0 bases removed from V and 3 bases from J, the gap between germline ends came to 13 bases. The full variable domain, completed using reference TRBV5-1 and TRBJ2-7, is KAGVTQTPRYLIKTRGQQVTLSCSPISGHRSVSWYQQTPGQGLQFLFEYFSETQRNKGNFPGRFSGRQFSNSRSEMNVSTLELGDSALYLCASSLAGGGDYEQYFGPGTRLTVT.

CDR3 in amino acids: CASSGGQGAPQPQHF. The DNA for the CDR3 is TGTGCCAGCAGCGGGGGACAGGGGGCTCCTCAGCCCCAGCATTTT. The chain links TRBV5-8 to TRBJ1-5; 12 nucleotides line up with TRBD1. The CDR3 has 15 amino acids. The germline CDR1 and CDR2 sequences are SGHTS and YDEGEE. V lost 4 bases, J lost 6 bases, and 5 bases stayed unmatched.

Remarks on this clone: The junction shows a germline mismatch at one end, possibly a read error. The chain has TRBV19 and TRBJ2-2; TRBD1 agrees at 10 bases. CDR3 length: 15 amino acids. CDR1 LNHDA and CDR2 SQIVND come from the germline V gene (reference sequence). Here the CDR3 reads CASSIGTGVPGEPFF. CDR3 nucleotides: TGTGCCAGTAGTATTGGGACAGGGGTCCCCGGGGAGCCGTTTTTT.

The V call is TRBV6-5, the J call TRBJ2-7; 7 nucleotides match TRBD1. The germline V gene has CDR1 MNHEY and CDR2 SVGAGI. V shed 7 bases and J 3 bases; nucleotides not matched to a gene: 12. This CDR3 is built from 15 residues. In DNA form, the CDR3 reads TGTGCCAGCACCCCAACCTCACAGGGGAACTACGAGCAGTACTTC. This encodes CASTPTSQGNYEQYF.

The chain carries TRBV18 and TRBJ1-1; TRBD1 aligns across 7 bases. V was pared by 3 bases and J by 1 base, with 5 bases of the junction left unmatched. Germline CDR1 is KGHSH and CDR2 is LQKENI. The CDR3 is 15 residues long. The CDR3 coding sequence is TGTGCCAGCTCACCTAGGACAGGTTCGAACACTGAAGCTTTCTTT. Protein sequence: CASSPRTGSNTEAFF.

The CDR3 spells CASSLGQYEQYF. CDR3 sequence (DNA): TGTGCCAGCAGCTTAGGACAGTACGAGCAGTACTTC. The rearrangement links TRBV7-9 to TRBJ2-7; D is perhaps TRBD1 (5 bases). The CDR3 sequence is 12 residues long. V gave up 1 base and J gave up 4 bases, with 5 bases separating them. Germline CDR1 reads SEHNR; CDR2 reads FQNEAQ (reference sequence).

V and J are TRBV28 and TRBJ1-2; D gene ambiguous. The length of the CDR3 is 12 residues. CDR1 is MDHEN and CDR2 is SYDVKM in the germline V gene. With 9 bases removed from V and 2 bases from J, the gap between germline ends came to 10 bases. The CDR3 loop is CASQAVNYGYTF. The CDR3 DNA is TGTGCCAGTCAGGCAGTGAACTATGGCTACACCTTC.

The CDR3 DNA is TGTGCCAGCAGAGTGGACGGGGTCTCTGGGGCCAACGTCCTGACTTTC. It is translated as CASRVDGVSGANVLTF. The rearrangement uses TRBV7-9 and TRBJ2-6, with D maybe TRBD2 (5 bases). The length of the CDR3 is 16 residues. The V gene lost 6 bases and the J gene lost 0 bases, with 12 bases spanning the gap. CDR1 and CDR2 (germline): SEHNR, FQNEAQ (reference sequence).

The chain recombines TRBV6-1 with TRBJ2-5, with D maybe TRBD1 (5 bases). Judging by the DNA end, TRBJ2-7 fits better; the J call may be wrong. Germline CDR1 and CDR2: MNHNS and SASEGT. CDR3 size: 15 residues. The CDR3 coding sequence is TGTGCCAGCAGGGGGCTGTCGAGAGTAACCTACGAGCAGTACTTC. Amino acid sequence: CASRGLSRVTYEQYF.

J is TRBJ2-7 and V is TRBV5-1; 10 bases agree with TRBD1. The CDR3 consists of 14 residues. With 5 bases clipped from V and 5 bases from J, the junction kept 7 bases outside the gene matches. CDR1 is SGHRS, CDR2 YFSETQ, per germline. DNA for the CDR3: TGCGCCAGCAGACCCGGGACAGGGGAGAACGAGCAGTACTTC. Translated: CASRPGTGENEQYF. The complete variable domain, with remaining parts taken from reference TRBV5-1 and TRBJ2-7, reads KAGVTQTPRYLIKTRGQQVTLSCSPISGHRSVSWYQQTPGQGLQFLFEYFSETQRNKGNFPGRFSGRQFSNSRSEMNVSTLELGDSALYLCASRPGTGENEQYFGPGTRLTVT.

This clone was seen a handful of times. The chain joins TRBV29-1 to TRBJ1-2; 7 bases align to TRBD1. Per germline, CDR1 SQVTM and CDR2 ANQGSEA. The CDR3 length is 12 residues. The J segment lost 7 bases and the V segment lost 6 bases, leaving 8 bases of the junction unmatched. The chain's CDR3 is CSVVRDRFGYTF. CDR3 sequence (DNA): TGCAGCGTCGTCCGGGACAGATTTGGCTACACCTTC. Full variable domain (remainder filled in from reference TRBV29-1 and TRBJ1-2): SAVISQKPSRDICQRGTSLTIQCQVDSQVTMMFWYRQQPGQSLTLIATANQGSEATYESGFVIDKFPISRPNLTFSTLTVSNMSPEDSSIYLCSVVRDRFGYTFGSGTRLTVV.

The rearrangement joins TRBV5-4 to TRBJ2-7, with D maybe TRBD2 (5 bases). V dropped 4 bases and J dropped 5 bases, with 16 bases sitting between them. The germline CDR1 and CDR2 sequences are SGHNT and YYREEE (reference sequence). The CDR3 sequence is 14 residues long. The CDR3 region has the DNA TGTGCCAGCAGCCAAGAGCGAGCGGCCCACGAGCAGTACTTC. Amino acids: CASSQERAAHEQYF.

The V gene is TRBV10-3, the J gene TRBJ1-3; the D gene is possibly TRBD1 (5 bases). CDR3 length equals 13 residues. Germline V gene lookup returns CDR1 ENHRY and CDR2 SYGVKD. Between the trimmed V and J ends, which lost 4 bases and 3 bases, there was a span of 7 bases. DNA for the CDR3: TGTGCCATCAGTGGCAGGGATGGAAACACCATATATTTT. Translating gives CAISGRDGNTIYF.

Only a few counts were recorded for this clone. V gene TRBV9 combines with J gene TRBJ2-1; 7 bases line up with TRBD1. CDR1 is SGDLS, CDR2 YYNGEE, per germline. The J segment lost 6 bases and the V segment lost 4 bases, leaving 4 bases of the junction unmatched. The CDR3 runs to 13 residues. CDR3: CASSPNRGNEQFF. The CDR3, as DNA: TGTGCCAGCAGCCCTAACAGGGGCAATGAGCAGTTCTTC. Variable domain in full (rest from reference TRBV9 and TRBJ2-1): DSGVTQTPKHLITATGQRVTLRCSPRSGDLSVYWYQQSLDQGLQFLIQYYNGEERAKGNILERFSAQQFPDLHSELNLSSLELGDSALYFCASSPNRGNEQFFGPGTRLTVL.

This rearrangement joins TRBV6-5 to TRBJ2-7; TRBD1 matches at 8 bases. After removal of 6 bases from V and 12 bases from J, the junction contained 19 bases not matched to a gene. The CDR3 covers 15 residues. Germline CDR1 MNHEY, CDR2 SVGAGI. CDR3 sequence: CASSLQTRDPRGLYF. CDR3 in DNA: TGTGCCAGCAGCCTGCAAACTAGGGATCCCAGGGGGCTGTACTTC.

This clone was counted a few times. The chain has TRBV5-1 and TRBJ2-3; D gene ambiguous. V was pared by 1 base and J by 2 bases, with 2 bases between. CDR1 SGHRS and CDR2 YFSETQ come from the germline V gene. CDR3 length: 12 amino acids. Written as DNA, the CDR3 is TGCGCCAGCAGCTTGCTCACAGATACGCAGTATTTT. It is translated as CASSLLTDTQYF.

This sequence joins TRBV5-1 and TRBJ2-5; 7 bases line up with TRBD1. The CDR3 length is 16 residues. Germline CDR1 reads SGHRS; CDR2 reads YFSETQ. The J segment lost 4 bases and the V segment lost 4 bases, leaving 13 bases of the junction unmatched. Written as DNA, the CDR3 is TGCGCCAGCAGCCTCTATGGACAGGAAGTCACAGAGACCCAGTACTTC. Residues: CASSLYGQEVTETQYF.

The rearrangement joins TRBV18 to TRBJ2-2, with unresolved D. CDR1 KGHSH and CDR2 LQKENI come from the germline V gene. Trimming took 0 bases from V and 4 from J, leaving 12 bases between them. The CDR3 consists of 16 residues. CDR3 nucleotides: TGTGCCAGCTCACCACCGACTGCTAGGATCACCGGGGAGCTGTTTTTT. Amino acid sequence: CASSPPTARITGELFF.

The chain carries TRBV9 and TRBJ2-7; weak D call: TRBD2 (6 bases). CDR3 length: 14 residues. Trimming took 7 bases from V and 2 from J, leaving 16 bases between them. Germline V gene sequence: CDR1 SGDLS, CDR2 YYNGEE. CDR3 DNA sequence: TGTGCCAGCGCGCGGGGTCTAGCTGCCTACGAGCAGTACTTC. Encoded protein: CASARGLAAYEQYF.

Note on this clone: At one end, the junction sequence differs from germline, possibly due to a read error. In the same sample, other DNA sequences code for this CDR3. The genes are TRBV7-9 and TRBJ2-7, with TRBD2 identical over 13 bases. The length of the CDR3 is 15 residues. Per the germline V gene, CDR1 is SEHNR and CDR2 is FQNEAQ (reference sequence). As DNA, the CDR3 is TGCGCCAGCAGCTTAACTAGCGGGGGGGCCTACGAGCAGTACTTC. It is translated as CASSLTSGGAYEQYF.

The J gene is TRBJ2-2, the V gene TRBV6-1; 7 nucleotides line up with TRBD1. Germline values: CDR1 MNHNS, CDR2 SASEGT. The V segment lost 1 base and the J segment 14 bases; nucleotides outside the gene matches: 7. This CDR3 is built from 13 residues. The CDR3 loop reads CASSEGGGPPLFF. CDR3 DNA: TGTGCCAGCAGTGAAGGAGGGGGCCCCCCTCTGTTTTTT.

For the CDR3, the DNA is TGTGCCAGCAGCTCTCCGACAGTGAACACTGAAGCTTTCTTT. As protein: CASSSPTVNTEAFF. The V call is TRBV7-9, the J call TRBJ1-1; possible D gene TRBD1, 5 bases. Germline-derived CDR1 and CDR2 are SEHNR and FQNEAQ (reference sequence). CDR3 size: 14 residues. V was shortened by 4 bases and J by 0 bases, with 9 bases between the two germline ends.

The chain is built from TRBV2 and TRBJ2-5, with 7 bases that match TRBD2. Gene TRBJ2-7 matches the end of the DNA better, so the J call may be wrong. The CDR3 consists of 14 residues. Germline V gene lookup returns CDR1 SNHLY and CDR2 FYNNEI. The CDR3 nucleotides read TGTGCCAGCAATATTCTAGCGGTGGCCTACGAGCAGTACTTC. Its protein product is CASNILAVAYEQYF.

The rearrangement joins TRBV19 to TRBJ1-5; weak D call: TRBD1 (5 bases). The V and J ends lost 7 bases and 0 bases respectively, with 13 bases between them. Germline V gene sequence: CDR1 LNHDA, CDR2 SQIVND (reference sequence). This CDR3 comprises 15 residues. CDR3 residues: CASTPDTNSNQPQHF. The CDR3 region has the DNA TGTGCCAGTACCCCGGACACGAATAGCAATCAGCCCCAGCATTTT.

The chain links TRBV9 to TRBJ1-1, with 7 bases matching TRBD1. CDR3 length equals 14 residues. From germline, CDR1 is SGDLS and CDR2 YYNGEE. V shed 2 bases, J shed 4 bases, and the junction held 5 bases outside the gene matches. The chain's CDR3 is CASSVGQLSTEAFF. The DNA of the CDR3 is TGTGCCAGCAGCGTGGGACAGCTGAGCACTGAAGCTTTCTTT.

The CDR3 reads CATSGSNEKLFF. CDR3 sequence (DNA): TGTGCCACCTCGGGGTCTAATGAAAAACTGTTTTTT. The V gene is TRBV2, the J gene TRBJ1-4, with unresolved D. The CDR3 is 12 residues long. Looked up from germline, CDR1 is SNHLY and CDR2 is FYNNEI. Trimming pared 10 bases from V and 3 bases from J, leaving 9 bases between.